The T cell receptor (beta chain) described here comes from a study of blood T cell repertoires in COVID-19. Background on the study: Italy, Spain and the United States were the sources of the convalescent and acute COVID-19 samples. PBMCs, B-cell-depleted T cells, or T cells provided the cDNA or gDNA that made up the material.

The CDR3 sequence is 14 residues long. The germline gives CDR1 SNHLY, CDR2 FYNNEI. Trimming at V came to 4 bases and at J to 4 bases, leaving 5 bases not matched to a gene. Libraries were prepared by immunoSEQ multiplex PCR; TCRdb keeps only in-frame clonotypes and omits some of them. This sample has approximately 110,000 clones, with approximately 80% found just once. The V and J genes are TRBV2 and TRBJ2-3, with TRBD1 identical over 7 bases. The material sequenced was peripheral blood. This clonotype was obtained from a man aged 65 to 79 with active or convalescent COVID-19. The CDR3 sequence: CASSARTGPDTQYF. CDR3 nucleotides: TGTGCCAGCAGTGCACGGACAGGACCAGATACGCAGTATTTT.